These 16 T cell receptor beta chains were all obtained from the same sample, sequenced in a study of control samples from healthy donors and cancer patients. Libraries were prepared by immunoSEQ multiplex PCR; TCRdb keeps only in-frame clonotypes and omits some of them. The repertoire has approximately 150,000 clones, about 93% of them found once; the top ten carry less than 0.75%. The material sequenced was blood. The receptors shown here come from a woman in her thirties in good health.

The CDR3 loop reads CASSLPTSGPLYGYTF. The CDR3 DNA follows: TGTGCCAGCAGTCTTCCTACCTCCGGGCCTCTCTATGGCTACACCTTC. The gene calls are TRBV6-6 and TRBJ1-2; D unclear. Per germline, CDR1 MNHNY and CDR2 SVGAGI (reference sequence). Deletions cut 5 bases from V and 4 bases from J, with 20 bases between. This CDR3 is built from 16 residues.

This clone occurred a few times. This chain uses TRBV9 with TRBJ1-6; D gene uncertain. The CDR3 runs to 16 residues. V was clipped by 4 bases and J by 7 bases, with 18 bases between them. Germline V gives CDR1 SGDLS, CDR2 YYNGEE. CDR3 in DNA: TGTGCCAGCAGCCGTGACCAGGCGGCAGGAAATTCACCCCTCCACTTT. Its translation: CASSRDQAAGNSPLHF.

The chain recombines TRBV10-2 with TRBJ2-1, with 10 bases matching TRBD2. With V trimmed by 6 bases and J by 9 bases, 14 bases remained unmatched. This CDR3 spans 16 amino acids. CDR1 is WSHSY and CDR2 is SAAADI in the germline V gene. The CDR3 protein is CASRETGTSVRGEQFF. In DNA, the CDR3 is TGCGCCAGCAGGGAAACCGGGACTAGCGTTCGGGGTGAGCAGTTCTTC.

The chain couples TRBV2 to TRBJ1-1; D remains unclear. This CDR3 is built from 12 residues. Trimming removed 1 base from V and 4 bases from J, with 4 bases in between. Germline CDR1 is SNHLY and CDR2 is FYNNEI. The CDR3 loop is CASSEESTEAFF. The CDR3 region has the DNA TGTGCCAGCAGTGAAGAGAGCACTGAAGCTTTCTTT.

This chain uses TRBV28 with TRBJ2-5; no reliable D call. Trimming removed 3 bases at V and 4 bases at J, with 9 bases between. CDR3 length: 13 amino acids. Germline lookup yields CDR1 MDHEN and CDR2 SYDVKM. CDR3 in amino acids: CASSFGVSETQYF. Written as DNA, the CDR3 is TGTGCCAGCAGTTTTGGGGTTTCAGAGACCCAGTACTTC.

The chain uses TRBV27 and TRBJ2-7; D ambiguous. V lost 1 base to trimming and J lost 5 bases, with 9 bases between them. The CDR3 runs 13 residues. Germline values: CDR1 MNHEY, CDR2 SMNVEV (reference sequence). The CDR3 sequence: CASSLYVDNEQYF. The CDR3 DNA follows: TGTGCCAGCAGTTTATACGTAGACAACGAGCAGTACTTC.

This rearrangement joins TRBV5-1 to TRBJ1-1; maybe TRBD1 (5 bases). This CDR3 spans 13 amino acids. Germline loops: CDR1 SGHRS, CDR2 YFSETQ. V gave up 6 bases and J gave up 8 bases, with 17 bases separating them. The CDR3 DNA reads TGCGCCAGCAAGGAAGGGGCGGTCGGAGAAGCTTTCTTT. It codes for CASKEGAVGEAFF.

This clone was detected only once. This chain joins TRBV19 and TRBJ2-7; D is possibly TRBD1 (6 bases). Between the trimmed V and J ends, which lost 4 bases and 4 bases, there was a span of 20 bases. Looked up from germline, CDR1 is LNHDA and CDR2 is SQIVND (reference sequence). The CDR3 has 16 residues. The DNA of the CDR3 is TGTGCCAGTAGTACCTTCGGAGGACAGCTGTCGTACGAGCAGTACTTC. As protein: CASSTFGGQLSYEQYF.

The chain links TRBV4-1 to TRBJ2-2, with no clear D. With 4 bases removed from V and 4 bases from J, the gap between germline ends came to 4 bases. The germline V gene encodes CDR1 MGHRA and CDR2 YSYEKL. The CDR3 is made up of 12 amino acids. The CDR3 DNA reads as TGCGCCAGCAGCCCCATCACCGGGGAGCTGTTTTTT. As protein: CASSPITGELFF.

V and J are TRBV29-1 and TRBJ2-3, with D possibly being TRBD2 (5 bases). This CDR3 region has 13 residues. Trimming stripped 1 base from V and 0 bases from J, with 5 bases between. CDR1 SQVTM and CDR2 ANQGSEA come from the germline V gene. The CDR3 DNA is TGCAGCGTTGAAGCGGGAAGCACAGATACGCAGTATTTT. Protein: CSVEAGSTDTQYF.

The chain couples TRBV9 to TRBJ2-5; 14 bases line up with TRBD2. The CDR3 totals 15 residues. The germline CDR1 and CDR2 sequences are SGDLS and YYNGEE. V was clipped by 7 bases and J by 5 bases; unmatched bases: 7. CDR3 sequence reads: CASGTSGRVGETQYF. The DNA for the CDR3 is TGTGCCAGCGGGACTAGCGGGAGAGTCGGGGAGACCCAGTACTTC.

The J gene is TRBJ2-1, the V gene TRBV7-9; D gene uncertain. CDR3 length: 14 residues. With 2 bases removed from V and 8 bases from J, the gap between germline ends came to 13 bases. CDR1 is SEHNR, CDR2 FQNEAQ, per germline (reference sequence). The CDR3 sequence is CASSLRQRTDEQFF. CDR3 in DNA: TGTGCCAGCAGCTTAAGGCAAAGGACCGATGAGCAGTTCTTC.

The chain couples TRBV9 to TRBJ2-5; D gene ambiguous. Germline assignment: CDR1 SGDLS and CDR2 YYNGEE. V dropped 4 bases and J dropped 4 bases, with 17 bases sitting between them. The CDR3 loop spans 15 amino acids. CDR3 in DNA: TGTGCCAGCAGCCCAAACCCTACCCAAAGAGAGACCCAGTACTTC. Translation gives CASSPNPTQRETQYF.

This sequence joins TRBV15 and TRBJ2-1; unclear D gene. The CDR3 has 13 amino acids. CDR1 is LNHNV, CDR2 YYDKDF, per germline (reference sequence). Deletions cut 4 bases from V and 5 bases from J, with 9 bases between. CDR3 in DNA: TGTGCCACCAGCACTCGACGGAACAATGAGCAGTTCTTC. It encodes CATSTRRNNEQFF. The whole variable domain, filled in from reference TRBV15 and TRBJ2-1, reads DAMVIQNPRYQVTQFGKPVTLSCSQTLNHNVMYWYQQKSSQAPKLLFHYYDKDFNNEADTPDNFQSRRPNTSFCFLDIRSPGLGDTAMYLCATSTRRNNEQFFGPGTRLTVL.

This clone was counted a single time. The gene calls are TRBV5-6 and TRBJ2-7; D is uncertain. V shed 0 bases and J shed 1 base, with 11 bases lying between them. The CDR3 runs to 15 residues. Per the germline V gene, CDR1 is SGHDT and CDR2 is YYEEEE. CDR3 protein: CASSLAVRHSYEQYF. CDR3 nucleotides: TGTGCCAGCAGCTTGGCGGTACGACATTCCTACGAGCAGTACTTC.

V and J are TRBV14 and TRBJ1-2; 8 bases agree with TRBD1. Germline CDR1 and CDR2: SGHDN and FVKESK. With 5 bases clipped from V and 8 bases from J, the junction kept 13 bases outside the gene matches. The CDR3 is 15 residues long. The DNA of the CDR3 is TGTGCCAGCAGCGTACATGGACAGGGAAATCGGGGCTACACCTTC. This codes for CASSVHGQGNRGYTF. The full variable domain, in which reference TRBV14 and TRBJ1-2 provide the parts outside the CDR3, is EAGVTQFPSHSVIEKGQTVTLRCDPISGHDNLYWYRRVMGKEIKFLLHFVKESKQDESGMPNNRFLAERTGGTYSTLKVQPAELEDSGVYFCASSVHGQGNRGYTFGSGTRLTVV.